A single sample gave rise to the 13 T cell receptor beta chains below, sequenced in a study of CD8+ T cells in alopecia areata. As to treatment: oral pan-JAK inhibitor, 5-10 mg twice daily. Extraction and reverse transcription of RNA yielded cDNA as the sequencing template. The repertoire was sequenced with immunoSEQ multiplex PCR; TCRdb's copy has only in-frame clones and lacks some. The data show about 260,000 clones, 50% to 75% seen once. The sequencing here drew on CD4+ T cells sorted from blood, taken between weeks 51 and 52, from a patient treated with tofacitinib. The receptor set was obtained from a human donor with alopecia areata.

This clone was counted between two and nine times. The chain uses TRBV7-9 and TRBJ1-5; D is uncertain. V was shortened by 5 bases and J by 4 bases, with 12 bases between the two germline ends. The germline gives CDR1 SEHNR, CDR2 FQNEAQ (reference sequence). This CDR3 has 14 residues. For the CDR3, the DNA is TGTGCCAGCAGCAAAAGTGACGGTAATCAGCCCCAGCATTTT. Residues: CASSKSDGNQPQHF.

This clone was found a few times. V is TRBV23-1 and J is TRBJ2-1; TRBD2 aligns across 8 bases. TRBV23-1 is known as an ORF, though its function is uncertain. Unmatched junction bases numbered 12, after V lost 4 bases and J lost 1 base. The CDR3 covers 18 residues. The CDR3 region is CASSPTGELAVSYNEQFF. CDR3 in DNA: TGCGCCAGCAGTCCGACCGGGGAACTAGCGGTTTCCTACAATGAGCAGTTCTTC.

V and J are TRBV30 and TRBJ2-5; D gene uncertain. V was clipped by 3 bases and J by 2 bases, with 7 bases between them. Germline CDR1 is GTSNPN and CDR2 is SVGIG (reference sequence). This CDR3 region has 12 residues. This CDR3 reads CAWSWGQETQYF. The CDR3 DNA follows: TGTGCCTGGAGCTGGGGACAAGAGACCCAGTACTTC. Full variable domain (rest looked up from reference TRBV30 and TRBJ2-5): SQTIHQWPATLVQPVGSPLSLECTVEGTSNPNLYWYRQAAGRGLQLLFYSVGIGQISSEVPQNLSASRPQDRQFILSSKKLLLSDSGFYLCAWSWGQETQYFGPGTRLLVL.

DNA of the CDR3: TGTGCCAGCAGCCCTGGGCATACCTACGAGCAGTACTTC. It translates to CASSPGHTYEQYF. The chain employs TRBV5-6 and TRBJ2-7; D not resolved. The CDR3 contains 13 residues. The germline V and J ends were trimmed by 4 bases and 2 bases, with 10 bases remaining between them. From germline, CDR1 is SGHDT and CDR2 YYEEEE.

The J gene is TRBJ2-7, the V gene TRBV2; D is uncertain. V was clipped by 2 bases and J by 0 bases, with 5 bases between them. CDR1 is SNHLY and CDR2 is FYNNEI in the germline V gene. The length of the CDR3 is 13 residues. CDR3 sequence reads: CASSEQPSYEQYF. The CDR3 bases are TGTGCCAGCAGTGAACAACCCTCCTACGAGCAGTACTTC.

The chain employs TRBV7-9 and TRBJ1-2; the match to TRBD1 covers 10 bases. Germline values: CDR1 SEHNR, CDR2 FQNEAQ (reference sequence). The CDR3 consists of 14 residues. Trimming at V came to 5 bases and at J to 4 bases, leaving 4 bases not matched to a gene. DNA for the CDR3: TGTGCCAGCAGCCTCGGACAGGGGGGCTATGGCTACACCTTC. Amino acids: CASSLGQGGYGYTF.

This chain links TRBV30 with TRBJ2-2; D is undetermined. The CDR3 has 12 amino acids. The ends were cut back, 1 base at V and 6 bases at J, with 6 bases in the middle. Germline V CDR1 and CDR2: GTSNPN, SVGIG (reference sequence). The CDR3 DNA reads TGTGCCTGGAGTGGGCAGGCCGGGGAGCTGTTTTTT. This translates into CAWSGQAGELFF.

Ten or more counts support this clone. The gene calls are TRBV2 and TRBJ2-3; TRBD1 might be the D (5 bases). The CDR3 is made up of 15 amino acids. CDR1 is SNHLY and CDR2 is FYNNEI in the germline V gene. V gave up 6 bases and J gave up 0 bases, with 13 bases separating them. Here the CDR3 reads CASRGSGISTDTQYF. In DNA form, the CDR3 reads TGTGCCAGCAGGGGGTCAGGGATTAGCACAGATACGCAGTATTTT.

The chain couples TRBV6-5 to TRBJ1-2; D is unclear. Germline CDR1 and CDR2: MNHEY and SVGAGI. This CDR3 is built from 13 residues. Trimming stripped 0 bases from V and 6 bases from J, with 8 bases between. CDR3 sequence reads: CASSYSQRDGYTF. CDR3 nucleotide sequence: TGTGCCAGCAGTTACTCCCAGAGGGATGGCTACACCTTC.

The chain is built from TRBV15 and TRBJ1-1; the D gene is possibly TRBD1 (5 bases). The CDR3 extends over 14 amino acids. The germline CDR1 and CDR2 sequences are LNHNV and YYDKDF (reference sequence). The V end was cut by 0 bases, the J end by 8 bases, with 13 bases between. The CDR3 region has the DNA TGTGCCACCAGCAGAGATGGCAGGGAGGCCGAAGCTTTCTTT. As protein: CATSRDGREAEAFF.

The rearrangement uses TRBV4-1 and TRBJ1-2; TRBD1 matches at 9 bases. CDR1 MGHRA and CDR2 YSYEKL come from the germline V gene. The CDR3 has 14 amino acids. Unmatched junction bases numbered 1, after V lost 1 base and J lost 4 bases. The CDR3 is CASSQAGQGYGYTF. The CDR3 DNA sequence: TGCGCCAGCAGCCAAGCGGGACAGGGCTATGGCTACACCTTC.

This chain links TRBV29-1 with TRBJ2-5, with D perhaps given as TRBD1 or TRBD2 (6 bases each). CDR3 length: 13 amino acids. V was clipped by 7 bases and J by 1 base, with 13 bases between them. Germline lookup yields CDR1 SQVTM and CDR2 ANQGSEA. CDR3 in amino acids: CSAPGAAQETQYF. The CDR3 nucleotides are TGCAGCGCCCCGGGGGCGGCCCAAGAGACCCAGTACTTC.

This clone was picked up a small number of times. This chain joins TRBV29-1 and TRBJ2-5; TRBD1 matches at 9 bases. The CDR3 has 13 residues. Germline-derived CDR1 and CDR2 are SQVTM and ANQGSEA. Trimming at V came to 4 bases and at J to 5 bases, leaving 5 bases not matched to a gene. CDR3: CSVGRTGDETQYF. The CDR3 nucleotides are TGCAGCGTTGGACGGACAGGGGACGAGACCCAGTACTTC.